The clone carrying this T cell receptor (beta chain) was counted once. The source of the sample is a study of blood T cell repertoires in COVID-19. On the study more broadly: Some COVID-19 samples were acute and others convalescent; all came from the United States, Italy and Spain.

The study recruited people aged roughly 18 to 95 years across some 23 US areas. In assigning cohorts, the study relied on participant-reported clinical history. Per the original data handling: How many nucleated cells were present was estimated from reference gene primer amplification. Method: immunoSEQ multiplex PCR; TCRdb's copy keeps in-frame clones and lacks some. V and J calls plus clone size are reproduced from that table; the DNA served to infer D and trimming. Among around 280,000 clones listed, 89% were seen once. Germline CDR1 is WNHNN and CDR2 is SYGVQD (reference sequence). The CDR3 contains 14 residues. V was shortened by 2 bases and J by 4 bases, with 10 bases between the two germline ends.

What was sequenced was PBMCs or T cells enriched from blood (not recorded which). The origin of this receptor is a woman in her thirties or forties who had recovered from COVID-19. This chain joins TRBV10-1 and TRBJ2-3, with TRBD1 as a possible D gene (7 bases). CDR3 residues: CASSEQGGPDTQYF. In DNA form, the CDR3 reads TGCGCCAGCAGTGAGCAGGGGGGACCAGATACGCAGTATTTT.